This T cell receptor (beta chain) was observed in a study of blood T cells in healthy people across ages. V was clipped by 7 bases and J by 2 bases, with 15 bases between them. Looked up from germline, CDR1 is SGHRS and CDR2 is YFSETQ. This CDR3 contains 14 residues. Notes on the study in general: In older individuals, TCR beta diversity per million T cells was lower, falling roughly linearly with age. Estimates drawn from one million T cells were deemed to understate diversity.

For the second PCR, which ran for roughly 7 to 11 cycles, a sample-barcoded 5' primer and a J-beta primer mix were used. Via MiXCR, TCRdb re-called the 5' RACE reads, giving one row per CDR3 protein. This sample has roughly 1,500,000 distinct CDR3 sequences, with about 40% found just once. A few counts support this clonotype. What it recognizes is unknown. The total RNA that was extracted per sample amounted to at least 5.5 micrograms. The receptor comes from a young woman in good health. The V gene is TRBV5-1, the J gene TRBJ1-2; no reliable D call. The sequenced sample was blood. CDR3 in amino acids: CASSAIANNYGYTF. For the CDR3, the DNA is TGCGCCAGCTCAGCAATAGCGAACAACTATGGCTACACCTTC.